This T cell receptor (beta chain) originates from a study of OX40 agonist ivuxolimab in advanced cancers. Study at large: The study gave patients intravenous ivuxolimab at 0.01 to 10 mg/kg every 2 weeks.

Overall study results and limits: Undetermined was the antigen specificity of the expanded peripheral T cells. Within 6 weeks, CD4+ and CD8+ blood T cells expanded clonally at 0.1 to 3.0 mg/kg. Partial responders treated at 0.1-3.0 mg/kg exhibited clonal expansion among the lowest measured.

The junction had 12 bases not matched to a gene; V was cut back by 5 bases and J by 8 bases. The CDR3 spans 15 residues. Germline V gives CDR1 SGHVS, CDR2 FQNEAQ. The data were produced by immunoSEQ multiplex PCR, yet TCRdb's version contains in-frame clones alone and is incomplete. The sample lists about 55,000 clones, 75% to 90% occurring once. About this clone itself: No antigen is known for it.

The material was CD4+ or CD8+ T cells sorted from blood, obtained in a trial of the OX40 agonist ivuxolimab. The chain couples TRBV7-8 to TRBJ2-1; 7 bases map to TRBD2. This receptor was obtained from an adult with an advanced solid tumor such as melanoma, head and neck, liver or kidney cancer. CDR3 sequence reads: CASSPAGTTGYEQFF. In DNA, the CDR3 is TGTGCCAGCAGCCCCGCCGGGACTACCGGTTATGAGCAGTTCTTC.